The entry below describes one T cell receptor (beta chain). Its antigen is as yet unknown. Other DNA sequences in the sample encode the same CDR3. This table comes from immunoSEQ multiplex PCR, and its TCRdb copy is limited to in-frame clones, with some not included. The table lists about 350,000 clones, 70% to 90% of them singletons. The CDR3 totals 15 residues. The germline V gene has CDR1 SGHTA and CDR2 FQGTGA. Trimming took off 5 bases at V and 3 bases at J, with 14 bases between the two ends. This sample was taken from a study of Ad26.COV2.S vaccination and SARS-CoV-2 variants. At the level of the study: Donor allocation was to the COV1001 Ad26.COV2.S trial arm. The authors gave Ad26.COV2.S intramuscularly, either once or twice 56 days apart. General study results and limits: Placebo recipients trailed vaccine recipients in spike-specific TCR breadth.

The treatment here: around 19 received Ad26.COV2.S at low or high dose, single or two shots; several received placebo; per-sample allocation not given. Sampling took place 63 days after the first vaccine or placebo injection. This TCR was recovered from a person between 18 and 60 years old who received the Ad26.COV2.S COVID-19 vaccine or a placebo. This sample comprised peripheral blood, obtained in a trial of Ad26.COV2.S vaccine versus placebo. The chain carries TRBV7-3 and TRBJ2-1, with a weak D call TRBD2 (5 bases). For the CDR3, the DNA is TGTGCCAGCAGCCTCGGCCTAGCAGGCTACAATGAGCAGTTCTTC. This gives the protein CASSLGLAGYNEQFF.